This entry features one TCR beta chain sequence. Its antigen is not identified. TCRdb reprocessed the 5' RACE reads via MiXCR and lists one record per CDR3 protein. This table has some 340,000 distinct CDR3 sequences, about 14% appearing once. Trimming stripped 1 base from V and 4 bases from J, with 11 bases between. The CDR3 has 15 residues. This sample was taken from a study of CD8 T cells in ankylosing spondylitis. General study results and limits: Disease-linked clones were CD8+ and relatively rare in peripheral blood. Matched synovial fluid from ankylosing spondylitis patients was reported to be enriched for disease-linked clones. Seemingly distinctive of ankylosing spondylitis blood was a TCR beta motif formed by eight highly homologous variants.

The receptor was derived from a male donor with ankylosing spondylitis or in good health (not recorded which). The chain is built from TRBV12-3 or TRBV12-4 and TRBJ2-1; weak D call: TRBD1 (7 bases). Sequenced: blood, either unsorted or a sorted T cell fraction (not recorded which). Here the CDR3 reads CASSLVAGGYNEQFF. Written as DNA, the CDR3 is TGTGCCAGCAGTTTAGTGGCAGGGGGGTACAATGAGCAGTTCTTC.